This record looks at one TCR beta chain sequence and its context. Its antigen is as yet unknown. The sample belongs to a study of beta chain features in type 1 diabetes. The CDR3 is 15 residues long. Per germline, CDR1 MGHRA and CDR2 YSYEKL. V was shortened by 1 base and J by 6 bases, with 15 bases between the two germline ends. The authors reverse transcribed all of the isolated RNA, so sequencing captured expressed TCRB transcripts. Some clones are missing from TCRdb's copy, which holds only in-frame ones; the method was immunoSEQ multiplex PCR. The data contain approximately 140,000 clones, 6.9% of them singletons. The study, taken as a whole, reports: The VDJ junctions of type 1 diabetes patients carried fewer insertions and more deletions. Any HLA-type effect on TCRB rearrangement remained unresolved here. Shorter TCRB CDR3s, moderately but significantly so, were found in Type 1 diabetes patients in all four CD4+ subsets.

Each of the CD4+ naive, central memory, regulatory and stem cell-like memory populations was sorted via CD45RO/CCR7/CD25/CD127/CD95/CD27. The clonotype comes from a woman aged 30 to 39 in good health. Sequencing used central memory CD4+ T cells from blood. This rearrangement joins TRBV4-1 to TRBJ1-1; the D gene is possibly TRBD1 (5 bases). CDR3 region: CASSQARGYVAEAFF. CDR3 in DNA: TGCGCCAGCAGCCAAGCGCGGGGGTACGTGGCTGAAGCTTTCTTT.